This T cell receptor beta chain derives from a study of T cell responses to AZD1222 COVID-19 vaccine. Study results and caveats: A rise in Spike-specific TCR breadth and depth followed two AZD1222 doses.

A note on this clone: The target antigen is unknown.

Using immunoSEQ multiplex PCR, the repertoire was profiled, and TCRdb retains in-frame clones only, with some absent. This sample has approximately 79,000 clones; over 70% occur once, and the top ten carry about 15%. The junction had 3 bases not matched to a gene; V was cut back by 6 bases and J by 0 bases. CDR1 and CDR2 from the germline V gene are MDHEN and SYDVKM. The length of the CDR3 is 15 residues. The sample here was peripheral blood, taken on day 0 of AZD1222 vaccination. The receptor was derived from an adult in good health. The rearrangement uses TRBV28 and TRBJ1-3, with TRBD1 matching over 9 bases. DNA of the CDR3: TGTGCCAGCAGCCGGGACAGGGTCTCTGGAAACACCATATATTTT. Protein: CASSRDRVSGNTIYF.